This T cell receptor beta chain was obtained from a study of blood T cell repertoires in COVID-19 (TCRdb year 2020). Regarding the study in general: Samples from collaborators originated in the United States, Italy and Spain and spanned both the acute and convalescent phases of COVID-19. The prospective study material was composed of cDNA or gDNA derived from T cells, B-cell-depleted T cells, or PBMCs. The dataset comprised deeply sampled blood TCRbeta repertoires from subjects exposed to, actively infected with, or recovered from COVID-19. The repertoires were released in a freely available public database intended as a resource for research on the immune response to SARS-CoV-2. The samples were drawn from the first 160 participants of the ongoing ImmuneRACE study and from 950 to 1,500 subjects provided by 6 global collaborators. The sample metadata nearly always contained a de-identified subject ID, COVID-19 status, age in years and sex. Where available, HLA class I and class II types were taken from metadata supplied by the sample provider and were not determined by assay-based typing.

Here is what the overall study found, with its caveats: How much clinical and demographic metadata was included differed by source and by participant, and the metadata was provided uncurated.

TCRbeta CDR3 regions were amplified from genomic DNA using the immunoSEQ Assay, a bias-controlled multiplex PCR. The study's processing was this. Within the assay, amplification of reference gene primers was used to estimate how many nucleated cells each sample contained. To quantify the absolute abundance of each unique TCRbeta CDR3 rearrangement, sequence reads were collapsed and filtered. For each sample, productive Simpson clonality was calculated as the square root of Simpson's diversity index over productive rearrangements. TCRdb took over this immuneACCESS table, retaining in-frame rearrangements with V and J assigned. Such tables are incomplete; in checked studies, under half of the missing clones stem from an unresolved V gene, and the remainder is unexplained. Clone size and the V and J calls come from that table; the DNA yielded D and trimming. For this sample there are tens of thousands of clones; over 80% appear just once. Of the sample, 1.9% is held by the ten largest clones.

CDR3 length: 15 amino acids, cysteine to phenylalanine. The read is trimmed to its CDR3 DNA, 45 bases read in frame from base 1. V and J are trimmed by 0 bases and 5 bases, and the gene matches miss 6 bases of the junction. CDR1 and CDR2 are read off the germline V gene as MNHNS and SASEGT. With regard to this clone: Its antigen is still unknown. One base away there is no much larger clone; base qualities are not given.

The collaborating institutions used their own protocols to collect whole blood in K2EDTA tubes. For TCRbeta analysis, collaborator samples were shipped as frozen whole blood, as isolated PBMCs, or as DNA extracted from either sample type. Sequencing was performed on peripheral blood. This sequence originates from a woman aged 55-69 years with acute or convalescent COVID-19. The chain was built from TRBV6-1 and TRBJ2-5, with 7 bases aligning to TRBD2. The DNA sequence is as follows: TGTGCCAGCAGTGAAGCACTAGCGAAGGGGGAGACCCAGTACTTC. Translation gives CASSEALAKGETQYF.